This T cell receptor beta chain was captured in a study of shared clonotypes between healthy human individuals. Study summary: Every donor yielded three CD4 naive, three CD4 memory, two CD8 naive and one CD8 memory plate. Study results and limitations: It was observed that about 5% of naive CD4 clonotypes were shared across four donors.

Concerning this clone itself: Antigen unknown. With only one base between it and a far larger clone, this is likely a read error. This same CDR3 is encoded by further DNA sequences in the sample.

How the authors handled the data: Junction-only sequences without quality scores were provided by ImmunoSEQ, so filtering was different. TCRdb's table, derived via immunoSEQ multiplex PCR, lists solely in-frame clones and lacks some. D and trimming were read from the DNA, whereas the V and J calls and clone size are those reported in that table. The sample carries 1 million to 1.3 million clones, 78% recorded once. Every contributor of samples was a Caucasian grown-up residing in Nashville, Tennessee. There are 13 residues in the CDR3. Per germline, CDR1 ENHRY and CDR2 SYGVKD. The sample taken for sequencing was memory CD4+ T cells from PBMCs. Stated subset: CD45RA-negative fraction. This chain links TRBV10-3 with TRBJ1-4, with D possibly being TRBD1 (5 bases). The source of this sequence is a man younger than 30 in good health. Some clones in this sample may be carry-over from other donors' samples. CDR3 sequence: CAISGGAGEKLFF. The CDR3 DNA reads TGTGCCATCAGTGGAGGGGCGGGTGAAAAACTGTTCTTT.